The next 32 T cell receptor beta chains were all read from a single sample in a study of blood T cell repertoires in COVID-19. Only in-frame clones appear in the TCRdb table, and some are missing; sequencing was by immunoSEQ multiplex PCR. There are some 56,000 clones in the sample; around 89% occur only once, and roughly a fifth lies in the top ten. The source material was peripheral blood. The receptors stem from a human donor in a cohort sampled during active COVID-19.

Here the CDR3 reads CASSSGVQGARLYTF. As DNA, the CDR3 is TGTGCCAGCTCATCTGGAGTACAGGGGGCCAGGTTATACACCTTC. This chain uses TRBV18 with TRBJ1-2; 9 bases align to TRBD1. The V gene end was trimmed by 5 bases and the J gene end by 11 bases; junction bases not matched to a gene: 15. CDR3 length: 15 amino acids. Germline V gene data show CDR1 as KGHSH and CDR2 as LQKENI.

J is TRBJ1-4 and V is TRBV6-5, with no clear D. V lost 2 bases, J lost 0 bases, and 7 bases lay in between. The CDR3 spans 15 residues. The germline V gene has CDR1 MNHEY and CDR2 SVGAGI. CDR3 bases: TGTGCCAGCAGTTACGGGCAGGCAACTAATGAAAAACTGTTTTTT. It translates to CASSYGQATNEKLFF.

The chain has TRBV4-3 and TRBJ1-1, with 7 bases that match TRBD1. CDR1 is LGHNA and CDR2 is YSLEER in the germline V gene. After removal of 0 bases from V and 6 bases from J, the junction contained 4 bases not matched to a gene. This CDR3 is 14 amino acids long. CDR3 DNA sequence: TGCGCCAGCAGCCAAGATCGACAGGGACCTGAAGCTTTCTTT. Its protein product is CASSQDRQGPEAFF.

This clone has only one observation. The V and J genes are TRBV7-9 and TRBJ1-4; D perhaps matches TRBD1 (6 bases). Trimming removed 3 bases at V and 4 bases at J, with 24 bases between. The CDR3 contains 19 residues. CDR1 and CDR2 from the germline V gene are SEHNR and FQNEAQ (reference sequence). CDR3 coding DNA: TGTGCCAGCAGCTTTGGAGGGCCCGGGAGGGGGGTTGGTAATGAAAAACTGTTTTTT. Residues: CASSFGGPGRGVGNEKLFF.

V gene TRBV29-1 combines with J gene TRBJ1-3, with D possibly TRBD1 on 5 matching bases. CDR1 and CDR2 from the germline V gene are SQVTM and ANQGSEA. This CDR3 spans 14 amino acids. V was trimmed by 4 bases and J by 0 bases, leaving 10 bases between them. CDR3 sequence reads: CSVGQSSSGNTIYF. The CDR3 nucleotides are TGCAGCGTTGGACAGTCGAGCTCTGGAAACACCATATATTTT.

DNA of the CDR3: TGCGCCAGCAGTGAGTCGAGGACAGTACGTACCACTGAAGCTTTCTTT. It codes for CASSESRTVRTTEAFF. The chain links TRBV10-1 to TRBJ1-1; D is perhaps TRBD1 (6 bases). CDR3 size: 16 residues. Germline V gene lookup returns CDR1 WNHNN and CDR2 SYGVQD (reference sequence). The V gene lost 0 bases and the J gene lost 4 bases, with 15 bases spanning the gap.

The J gene is TRBJ1-1, the V gene TRBV7-9; possibly TRBD1 for D (5 bases). Looked up from germline, CDR1 is SEHNR and CDR2 is FQNEAQ (reference sequence). V was shortened by 4 bases and J by 5 bases, with 8 bases between the two germline ends. This CDR3 contains 12 residues. The CDR3: CASSWGGTEAFF. In nucleotides, the CDR3 is TGTGCCAGCAGCTGGGGGGGGACTGAAGCTTTCTTT.

The chain is built from TRBV7-5 and TRBJ1-2. TRBV7-5 is classified as a pseudogene. The CDR3 has 13 amino acids. The CDR3 sequence: CARGRRVADGYTF. CDR3 bases: TGTGCCAGAGGGCGGAGGGTGGCGGATGGCTACACCTTC.

The rearrangement joins TRBV2 to TRBJ1-5; a weak D match, TRBD1 (5 bases). V was trimmed by 2 bases and J by 5 bases, leaving 13 bases between them. Germline V gene sequence: CDR1 SNHLY, CDR2 FYNNEI. The CDR3 covers 15 residues. CDR3 bases: TGTGCCAGCAGTGAATTGGGGCAGACTTATCAGCCCCAGCATTTT. Encoded protein: CASSELGQTYQPQHF.

V usage is TRBV9 and J usage is TRBJ2-3, with 7 bases matching TRBD1. This CDR3 spans 14 amino acids. Germline-derived CDR1 and CDR2 are SGDLS and YYNGEE. V gave up 3 bases and J gave up 2 bases; unmatched junction bases: 3. For the CDR3, the DNA is TGTGCCAGCAGCGCTGGGACAGTCACAGATACGCAGTATTTT. Amino acid sequence: CASSAGTVTDTQYF.

The V gene is TRBV10-3, the J gene TRBJ2-2; 8 bases agree with TRBD2. The CDR3 has 15 amino acids. V shed 10 bases, J shed 5 bases, and the junction held 12 bases outside the gene matches. CDR1 is ENHRY and CDR2 is SYGVKD in the germline V gene. CDR3 DNA sequence: TGTGCCAGCCTTAAGACTAGCGAGAAAACCGGGGAGCTGTTTTTT. Its protein product is CASLKTSEKTGELFF.

The chain uses TRBV5-6 and TRBJ1-6; D is perhaps TRBD1 (5 bases). The CDR3 extends over 19 amino acids. Looked up from germline, CDR1 is SGHDT and CDR2 is YYEEEE. V dropped 0 bases and J dropped 1 base, with 17 bases sitting between them. In nucleotides, the CDR3 is TGTGCCAGCAGCTTGGCCGGCAGGGTGGGAGGATCCTATAATTCACCCCTCCACTTT. Its protein product is CASSLAGRVGGSYNSPLHF.

The chain employs TRBV4-3 and TRBJ2-1, with 9 positions matching TRBD1. The CDR3 loop spans 17 amino acids. CDR1 is LGHNA, CDR2 YSLEER, per germline. V was pared by 1 base and J by 4 bases, with 8 bases of the junction left unmatched. The CDR3 region has the DNA TGCGCCAGCAGCCAAGGCCTTACAGGGGGCGGGTACAATGAGCAGTTCTTC. This sequence encodes CASSQGLTGGGYNEQFF.

The chain combines TRBV30 with TRBJ2-7, with 7 bases fitting TRBD2. With 0 bases clipped from V and 8 bases from J, the junction kept 13 bases outside the gene matches. The CDR3 extends over 15 amino acids. Germline V CDR1 and CDR2: GTSNPN, SVGIG (reference sequence). The CDR3 bases are TGTGCCTGGAGTGTACCGGTAGCGGGCCTCTGGAAGCAGTACTTC. It specifies CAWSVPVAGLWKQYF.

This chain joins TRBV10-2 and TRBJ2-7; tentatively, D is TRBD2 (6 bases). This CDR3 comprises 15 residues. Germline V gives CDR1 WSHSY, CDR2 SAAADI. Trimming cost V 4 bases and J 7 bases, with 20 bases left between them. The CDR3, as DNA: TGCGCCAGCAGTGTGCCGGGACCTAGGGGAGGTGAGCAGTACTTC. Translation gives CASSVPGPRGGEQYF.

The chain combines TRBV3-1 (or the pseudogene TRBV3-2) with TRBJ2-3; TRBD2 matches at 9 bases. Germline V gene sequence: CDR1 LGHDT, CDR2 YNNKEL (reference sequence). The CDR3 is made up of 16 amino acids. V shed 1 base and J 0 bases; nucleotides not matched to a gene: 2. The chain's CDR3 is CASSQGRGGSTDTQYF. In nucleotides, the CDR3 is TGTGCCAGCAGCCAAGGGCGGGGGGGTAGCACAGATACGCAGTATTTT.

The chain uses TRBV18 and TRBJ2-1; D not certain. CDR1 and CDR2 (germline): KGHSH, LQKENI. Trimming removed 1 base at V and 0 bases at J, with 10 bases between. The CDR3 runs to 16 residues. This CDR3 reads CASSPLARFSYNEQFF. The CDR3 coding sequence is TGTGCCAGCTCACCACTTGCCAGGTTCTCCTACAATGAGCAGTTCTTC.

Here the CDR3 reads CSASRLAGGLGVNEQFF. CDR3 coding DNA: TGCAGTGCTAGTCGCCTAGCGGGGGGGCTGGGTGTAAATGAGCAGTTCTTC. The rearrangement joins TRBV20-1 to TRBJ2-1; 12 bases are a match to TRBD2. Germline CDR1 reads DFQATT; CDR2 reads SNEGSKA (reference sequence). The CDR3 contains 17 residues. The trim removed 3 bases at V and 7 bases at J, leaving 13 bases unmatched.

This chain joins TRBV4-3 and TRBJ2-3; 11 bases agree with TRBD1. Germline-derived CDR1 and CDR2 are LGHNA and YSLEER. The length of the CDR3 is 15 residues. J lost 11 bases, V lost 0 bases, and 7 bases had no gene match. CDR3 amino acids: CASSQDGTGGIKQYF. The CDR3 DNA follows: TGCGCCAGCAGCCAAGATGGGACAGGGGGGATTAAGCAGTATTTT.

The rearrangement links TRBV7-3 to TRBJ1-2, with TRBD1 identical over 11 bases. Germline CDR1 is SGHTA and CDR2 is FQGTGA. There are 15 residues in the CDR3. V trimming: 8 bases; J trimming: 7 bases; junction bases outside the gene matches: 12. The CDR3 sequence: CASGSPGQGEGGYTF. The CDR3 DNA sequence: TGTGCCAGCGGCAGTCCGGGACAGGGGGAGGGTGGCTACACCTTC.

This clone was seen just once. Relative to the germline gene, one junction end is altered; a read error may explain this. The chain links TRBV7-7 to TRBJ2-1; TRBD2 aligns across 8 bases. The CDR3 contains 15 residues. The germline gives CDR1 SSHAT, CDR2 FNYEAQ (reference sequence). The CDR3 reads CASSLVTGGAAEQFF. The CDR3 DNA sequence: TGTGCTAGCAGCTTAGTTACCGGGGGGGCCGCTGAGCAGTTCTTC.

This clone was counted once. The chain carries TRBV6-5 and TRBJ1-1; TRBD1 might be the D (6 bases). CDR3 length: 13 residues. Germline CDR1 MNHEY, CDR2 SVGAGI. Trimming shortened V by 9 bases and J by 0 bases, and 11 bases separated the two germline ends. This CDR3 reads CASRTDLNTEAFF. The CDR3 region has the DNA TGTGCCAGTAGGACAGACTTGAACACTGAAGCTTTCTTT.

The gene calls are TRBV5-4 and TRBJ1-6; D is possibly TRBD1 (5 bases). The CDR3 length is 15 residues. V was shortened by 0 bases and J by 7 bases, with 11 bases between the two germline ends. From germline, CDR1 is SGHNT and CDR2 YYREEE (reference sequence). For the CDR3, the DNA is TGTGCCAGCAGCTTGGACGGGGGAAAAAATTCACCCCTCCACTTT. The encoded protein is CASSLDGGKNSPLHF.

The CDR3 here is CASSLVNGTGFSYEQYF. Written as DNA, the CDR3 is TGCGCCAGCAGCTTGGTGAATGGGACAGGGTTTTCCTACGAGCAGTACTTC. J is TRBJ2-7 and V is TRBV5-1; 9 bases line up with TRBD1. The CDR3 spans 17 residues. V shed 0 bases and J 1 base; nucleotides not matched to a gene: 8. Germline V gene sequence: CDR1 SGHRS, CDR2 YFSETQ.

V is TRBV6-2 or TRBV6-3 and J is TRBJ1-2, with TRBD1 matching 7 bases. The germline CDR1 and CDR2 sequences are MNHEY and SVGEGT. The CDR3 contains 13 residues. J lost 3 bases, V lost 5 bases, and 3 bases had no gene match. CDR3 region: CASSDRADYGYTF. CDR3 bases: TGTGCCAGCAGTGACAGGGCTGACTATGGCTACACCTTC.

This chain uses TRBV29-1 with TRBJ1-1; 7 nucleotides match TRBD1. Germline V gene lookup returns CDR1 SQVTM and CDR2 ANQGSEA. V gave up 7 bases and J gave up 5 bases; unmatched junction bases: 13. This CDR3 contains 14 residues. CDR3 region: CSATGKVSGTEAFF. CDR3 nucleotides: TGCAGCGCGACAGGGAAAGTATCCGGAACTGAAGCTTTCTTT.

The chain recombines TRBV5-1 with TRBJ2-7; 10 nucleotides line up with TRBD1. This CDR3 region has 14 residues. Germline CDR1 is SGHRS and CDR2 is YFSETQ. The trim removed 4 bases at V and 4 bases at J, leaving 5 bases unmatched. The CDR3 nucleotides are TGCGCCAGCAGCCCGCCGGGACAGGGGTACGAGCAGTACTTC. Translated: CASSPPGQGYEQYF.

This rearrangement joins TRBV5-1 to TRBJ1-2, with 8 bases matching TRBD1. Germline V gene data show CDR1 as SGHRS and CDR2 as YFSETQ. The CDR3 is 13 residues long. Unmatched junction bases numbered 6, after V lost 4 bases and J lost 7 bases. The CDR3 DNA is TGCGCCAGCAGCGGTACAGGGGGTGGTGGCTACACCTTC. This gives the protein CASSGTGGGGYTF.

The J gene is TRBJ1-2, the V gene TRBV15; D gene ambiguous. V lost 5 bases and J lost 7, with 14 bases in between. CDR1 and CDR2 (germline): LNHNV, YYDKDF (reference sequence). The CDR3 covers 13 residues. CDR3 DNA: TGTGCCACCAGCCCAAGACACCGTCCTGGCTACACCTTC. Residues: CATSPRHRPGYTF.

The chain has TRBV7-2 and TRBJ1-2, with D unresolved. V gave up 3 bases and J gave up 4 bases, with 9 bases separating them. The CDR3 has 13 amino acids. Looked up from germline, CDR1 is SGHTA and CDR2 is FQGNSA. DNA for the CDR3: TGTGCCAGCAGCTTGGCAAGAGGCTATGGCTACACCTTC. As protein: CASSLARGYGYTF.

The rearrangement joins TRBV5-1 to TRBJ1-2, with 9 bases that match TRBD1. With V trimmed by 5 bases and J by 4 bases, 3 bases remained unmatched. The length of the CDR3 is 13 residues. Germline V gene sequence: CDR1 SGHRS, CDR2 YFSETQ. CDR3 sequence (DNA): TGCGCCAGCAGTACAGGGGGCGCCTATGGCTACACCTTC. This translates into CASSTGGAYGYTF.

V is TRBV3-1 (or the pseudogene TRBV3-2) and J is TRBJ2-7; TRBD2 matches at 7 bases. The trim removed 1 base at V and 2 bases at J, leaving 5 bases unmatched. Per the germline V gene, CDR1 is LGHDT and CDR2 is YNNKEL (reference sequence). The CDR3 is 15 amino acids. CDR3 in amino acids: CASSQGRTSAYEQYF. For the CDR3, the DNA is TGTGCCAGCAGCCAAGGGAGGACTAGTGCCTACGAGCAGTACTTC.